The clone carrying this T cell receptor (beta chain) was seen a single time. Via MiXCR, TCRdb re-called the RT-PCR reads, giving one row per CDR3 protein. This table holds 800,000 to 1,000,000 distinct CDR3 sequences, roughly 18% found once. The record originates from a study of patients and donors after allogeneic stem cell transplantation. Specimen: blood, either unsorted or a sorted T cell fraction (not recorded which). This receptor was obtained from a human donor who was either an allogeneic HSCT recipient or a stem cell or donor lymphocyte infusion donor (not recorded which). It is not recorded whose cells these are; they may come from a transplant donor.

CDR3 bases: TGTGCCAGCTCACCACCGTTAGCGGGGACCCAGTACTTC. Protein sequence: CASSPPLAGTQYF. This chain connects TRBV18 to TRBJ2-5; TRBD2 aligns across 7 bases. CDR3 length equals 13 residues. Germline values: CDR1 KGHSH, CDR2 LQKENI. The V and J ends lost 0 bases and 7 bases, in that order; junction bases with no gene match: 2. The full variable domain, in which reference TRBV18 and TRBJ2-5 provide the parts outside the CDR3, is NAGVMQNPRHLVRRRGQEARLRCSPMKGHSHVYWYRQLPEEGLKFMVYLQKENIIDESGMPKERFSAEFPKEGPSILRIQQVVRGDSAAYFCASSPPLAGTQYFGPGTRLLVL.